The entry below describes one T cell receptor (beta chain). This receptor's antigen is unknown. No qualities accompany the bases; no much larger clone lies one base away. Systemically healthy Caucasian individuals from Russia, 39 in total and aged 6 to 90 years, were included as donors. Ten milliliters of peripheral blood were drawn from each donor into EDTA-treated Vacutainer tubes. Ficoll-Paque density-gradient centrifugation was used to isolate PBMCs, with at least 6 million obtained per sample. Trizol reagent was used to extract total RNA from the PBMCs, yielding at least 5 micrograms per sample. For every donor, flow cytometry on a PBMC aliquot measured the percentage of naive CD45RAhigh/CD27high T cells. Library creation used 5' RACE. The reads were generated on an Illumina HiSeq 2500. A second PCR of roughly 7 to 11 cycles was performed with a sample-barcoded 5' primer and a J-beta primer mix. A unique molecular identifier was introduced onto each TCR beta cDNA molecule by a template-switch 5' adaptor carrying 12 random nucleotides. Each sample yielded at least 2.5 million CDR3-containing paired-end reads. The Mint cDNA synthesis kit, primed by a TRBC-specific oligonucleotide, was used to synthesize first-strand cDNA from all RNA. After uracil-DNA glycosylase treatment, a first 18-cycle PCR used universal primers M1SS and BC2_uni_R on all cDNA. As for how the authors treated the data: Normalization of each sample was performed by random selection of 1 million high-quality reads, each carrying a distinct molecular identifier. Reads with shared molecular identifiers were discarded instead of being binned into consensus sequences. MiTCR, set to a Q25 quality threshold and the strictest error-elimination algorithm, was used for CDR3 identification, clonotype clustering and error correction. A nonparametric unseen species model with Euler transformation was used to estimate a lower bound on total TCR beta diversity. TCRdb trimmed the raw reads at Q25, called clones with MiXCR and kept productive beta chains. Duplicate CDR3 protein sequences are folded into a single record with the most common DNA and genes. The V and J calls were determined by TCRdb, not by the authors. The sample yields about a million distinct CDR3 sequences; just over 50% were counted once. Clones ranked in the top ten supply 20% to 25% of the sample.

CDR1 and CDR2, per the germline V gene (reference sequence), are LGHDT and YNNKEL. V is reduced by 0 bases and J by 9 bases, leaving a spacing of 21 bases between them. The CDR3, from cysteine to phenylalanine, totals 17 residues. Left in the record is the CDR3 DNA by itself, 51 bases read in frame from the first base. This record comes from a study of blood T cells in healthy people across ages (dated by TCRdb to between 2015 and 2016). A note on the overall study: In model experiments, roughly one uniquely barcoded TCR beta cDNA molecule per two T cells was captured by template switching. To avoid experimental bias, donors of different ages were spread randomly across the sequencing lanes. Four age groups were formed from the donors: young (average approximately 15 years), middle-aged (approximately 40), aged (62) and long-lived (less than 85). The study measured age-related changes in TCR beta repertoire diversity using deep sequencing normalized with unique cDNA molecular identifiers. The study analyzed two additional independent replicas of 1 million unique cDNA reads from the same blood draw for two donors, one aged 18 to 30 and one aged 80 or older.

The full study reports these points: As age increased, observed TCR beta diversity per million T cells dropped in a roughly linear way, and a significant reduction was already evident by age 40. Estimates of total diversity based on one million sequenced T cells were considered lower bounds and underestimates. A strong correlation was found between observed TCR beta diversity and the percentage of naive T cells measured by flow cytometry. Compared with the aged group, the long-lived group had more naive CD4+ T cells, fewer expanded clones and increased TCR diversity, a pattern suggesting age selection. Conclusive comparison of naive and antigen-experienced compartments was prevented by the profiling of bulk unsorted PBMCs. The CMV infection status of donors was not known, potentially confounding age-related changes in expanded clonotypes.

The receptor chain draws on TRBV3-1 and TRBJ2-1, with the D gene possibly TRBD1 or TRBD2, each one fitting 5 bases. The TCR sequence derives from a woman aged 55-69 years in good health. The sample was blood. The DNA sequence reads TGTGCCAGCAGCCAAGATTTTGCAGGGACCAGTACCGCTGAGCAGTTCTTC. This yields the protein CASSQDFAGTSTAEQFF.